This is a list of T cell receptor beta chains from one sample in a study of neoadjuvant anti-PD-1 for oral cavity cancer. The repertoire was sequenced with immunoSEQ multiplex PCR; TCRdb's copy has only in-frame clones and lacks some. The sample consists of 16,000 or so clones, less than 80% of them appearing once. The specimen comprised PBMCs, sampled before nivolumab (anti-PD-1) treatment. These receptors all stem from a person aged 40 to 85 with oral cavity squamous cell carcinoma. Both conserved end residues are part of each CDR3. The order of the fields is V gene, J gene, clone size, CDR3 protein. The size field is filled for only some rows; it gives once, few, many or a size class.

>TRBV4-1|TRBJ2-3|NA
CASGRELGTDTQYF
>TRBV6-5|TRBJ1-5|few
CASRGQGFNQPQHF
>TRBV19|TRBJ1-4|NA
CASRSSATNEKLFF
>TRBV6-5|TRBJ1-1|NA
CASGPMNTEAFF
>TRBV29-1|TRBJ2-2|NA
CSVAAPGELFF
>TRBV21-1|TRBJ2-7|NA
CASSTSSSYEQYF
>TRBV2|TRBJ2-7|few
CASSPGLGYEQYF
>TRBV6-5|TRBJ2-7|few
CASRGTYWDEQYF
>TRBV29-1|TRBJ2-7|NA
CSVGTSPYEQYF
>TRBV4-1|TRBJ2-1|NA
CASSQAETTNEQFF
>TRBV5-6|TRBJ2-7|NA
CASSFPSTGSEQYF
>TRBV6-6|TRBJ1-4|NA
CASKQARGSTNEKLFF
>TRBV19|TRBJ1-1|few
CASSIGSRETEAFF
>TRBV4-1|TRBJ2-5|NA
CASSHIGTSGTGETQYF
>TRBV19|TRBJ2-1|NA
CASSIGGLGTNEQFF
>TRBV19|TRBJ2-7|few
CASSIDQGQGTYEQYF
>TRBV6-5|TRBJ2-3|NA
CASRQDLRADTQYF